This T cell receptor (beta chain) was documented in a study of T-cell reconstitution after alpha-beta-depleted transplantation in children. Preparation of the TCRbeta library used unique molecular identifiers. Using its own MiXCR run on the PCR reads, TCRdb lists one record per CDR3 protein. The sample carries 580,000 or so distinct CDR3 sequences, 20% to 25% recorded once. Germline V gives CDR1 SGHDT, CDR2 YYEEEE. This CDR3 is built from 18 residues. Trimming cost V 4 bases and J 5 bases; bases outside gene matches: 17. Study-level findings and limits: From newly produced T cells came most of the T-cell counts and diversity one year after transplant. Where alpha-beta T cells came from about two months after transplant was reportedly several hundred expanded graft clones.

As to this clonotype: Its target is not known.

The TCR originated in a boy younger than two who had a stem cell transplant for acute myeloid leukemia, so the T cells may come from the graft donor. The chain combines TRBV5-6 with TRBJ2-1; TRBD1 matches 8 bases. The material sequenced was PBMCs, mostly from graft donor cells, taken 360 days after TCRalphabeta/CD19-depleted stem cell transplant. DNA for the CDR3: TGTGCCAGCAGCCCATTCTCCGGACAGGGTTTCGTAGACAATGAGCAGTTCTTC. This sequence encodes CASSPFSGQGFVDNEQFF.